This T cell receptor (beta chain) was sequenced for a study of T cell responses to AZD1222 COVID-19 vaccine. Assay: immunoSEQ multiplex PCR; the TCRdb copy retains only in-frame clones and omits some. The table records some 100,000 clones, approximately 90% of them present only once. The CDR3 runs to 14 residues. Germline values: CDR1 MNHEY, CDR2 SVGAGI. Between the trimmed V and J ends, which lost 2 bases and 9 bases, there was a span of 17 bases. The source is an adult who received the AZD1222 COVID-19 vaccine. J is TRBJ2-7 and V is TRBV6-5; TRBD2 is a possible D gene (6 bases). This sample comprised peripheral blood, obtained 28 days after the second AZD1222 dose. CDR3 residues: CASSYPGRVEGQYF. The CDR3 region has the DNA TGTGCCAGCAGTTACCCGGGCAGGGTGGAGGGGCAGTACTTC.